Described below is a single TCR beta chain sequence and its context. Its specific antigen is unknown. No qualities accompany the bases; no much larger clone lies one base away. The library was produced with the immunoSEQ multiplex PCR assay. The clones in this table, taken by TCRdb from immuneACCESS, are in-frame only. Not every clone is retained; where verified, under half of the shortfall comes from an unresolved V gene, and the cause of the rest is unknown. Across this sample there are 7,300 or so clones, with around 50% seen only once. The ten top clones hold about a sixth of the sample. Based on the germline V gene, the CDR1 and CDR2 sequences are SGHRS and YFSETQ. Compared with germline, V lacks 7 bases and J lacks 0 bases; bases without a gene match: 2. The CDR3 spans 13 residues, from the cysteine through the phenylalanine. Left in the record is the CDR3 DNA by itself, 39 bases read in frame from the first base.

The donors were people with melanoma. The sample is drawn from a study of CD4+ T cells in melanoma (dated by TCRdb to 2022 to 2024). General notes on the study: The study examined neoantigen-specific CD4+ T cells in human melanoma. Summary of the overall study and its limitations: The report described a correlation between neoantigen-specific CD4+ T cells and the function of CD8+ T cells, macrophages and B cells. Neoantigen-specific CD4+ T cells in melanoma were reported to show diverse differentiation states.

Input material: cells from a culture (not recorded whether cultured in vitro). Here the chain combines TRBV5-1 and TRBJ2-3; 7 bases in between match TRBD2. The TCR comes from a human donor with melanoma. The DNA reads TGCGCCAGCGACGGGGGGAGCACAGATACGCAGTATTTT. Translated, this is CASDGGSTDTQYF.